These 4 T cell receptor beta chains share one sample of origin, sequenced in a study of T cell responses to AZD1222 COVID-19 vaccine (dated by TCRdb to the early 2020s). The time point label corresponds to: baseline before first vaccination. To prepare the library, the immunoSEQ multiplex PCR assay was applied. TCRdb's version of the immuneACCESS table is confined to in-frame rearrangements and falls short of the full clone set. An unresolved V gene accounts for under half of the shortfall where checked; the remainder is of unknown origin. Counted in this sample were around 110,000 clones; 88% of them appeared once. The ten most abundant clones make up just over 9.5% of the sample. The sequencing here drew on peripheral blood, taken on day 0 of AZD1222 vaccination. The receptor source for this set is an adult in good health.

The gene calls are TRBV5-6 and TRBJ2-1, with 15 positions matching TRBD2. This CDR3 comprises 16 residues. V lost 2 bases, J lost 7 bases, and 4 bases stayed unmatched. Germline V CDR1 and CDR2: SGHDT, YYEEEE. The CDR3 sequence is CASSFPGTSGRNEQFF. The CDR3, as DNA: TGTGCCAGCAGCTTCCCCGGGACTAGCGGGAGGAATGAGCAGTTCTTC. Full variable domain (outside the CDR3, taken from reference TRBV5-6 and TRBJ2-1): DAGVTQSPTHLIKTRGQQVTLRCSPKSGHDTVSWYQQALGQGPQFIFQYYEEEERQRGNFPDRFSGHQFPNYSSELNVNALLLGDSALYLCASSFPGTSGRNEQFFGPGTRLTVL.

The chain has TRBV9 and TRBJ1-3; possibly TRBD1 for D (5 bases). Trimming stripped 0 bases from V and 4 bases from J, with 8 bases between. The CDR3 length is 14 residues. CDR1 is SGDLS and CDR2 is YYNGEE in the germline V gene. CDR3 nucleotides: TGTGCCAGCAGCGTAGGACAGAGAGGAAACACCATATATTTT. It yields the protein CASSVGQRGNTIYF. The whole variable domain, remainder taken from reference TRBV9 and TRBJ1-3, is DSGVTQTPKHLITATGQRVTLRCSPRSGDLSVYWYQQSLDQGLQFLIQYYNGEERAKGNILERFSAQQFPDLHSELNLSSLELGDSALYFCASSVGQRGNTIYFGEGSWLTVV.

The rearrangement joins TRBV3-1 (or the pseudogene TRBV3-2) to TRBJ2-2; TRBD1 matches 7 bases. Per germline, CDR1 LGHDT and CDR2 YNNKEL (reference sequence). Unmatched junction bases numbered 5, after V lost 3 bases and J lost 4 bases. This CDR3 contains 15 residues. CDR3 DNA: TGTGCCAGCAGCCAGATCGACAGGGTCACCGGGGAGCTGTTTTTT. It encodes CASSQIDRVTGELFF.

This chain links TRBV24-1 with TRBJ2-5; 8 nucleotides line up with TRBD2. Losses at the gene ends were 1 base for V and 2 bases for J; bases not matched to a gene: 11. CDR1 and CDR2 (germline): KGHDR, SFDVKD. The CDR3 runs to 18 residues. CDR3 DNA sequence: TGTGCCACCAGTGATTTAGGGGCAGCGGGGGACGATCAAGAGACCCAGTACTTC. This codes for CATSDLGAAGDDQETQYF.